A selection of T cell receptor beta chains follows, all from one sample in a study of shared clonotypes between healthy human individuals. Libraries were prepared by immunoSEQ multiplex PCR; TCRdb keeps only in-frame clonotypes and omits some of them. The sample contains 2 million to 2.5 million clones, 90% to 97% of which appear only once. Sample: naive CD4+ T cells sorted from blood. These receptor sequences come from a man aged 18 to 29 in good health. CDR3s include the opening cysteine and the closing phenylalanine or tryptophan. Each record gives: CDR3 protein, CDR3 DNA, clone size, D gene, V gene, J gene. D genes are given only for firm matches. Rows give clone size only sometimes, using once, few, many, or a class for an expanded clone.

cdr3_aa: CATSTSILAGSYNEQFF; cdr3_nt: TGTGCCACCAGCACCTCTATCCTGGCGGGATCCTACAATGAGCAGTTCTTC; clone_size: .; d_call: .; v_call: TRBV15; j_call: TRBJ2-1
cdr3_aa: CASSPGGGLYNSPLHF; cdr3_nt: TGTGCCAGCAGCCCGGGGGGGGGTCTGTATAATTCACCCCTCCACTTT; clone_size: .; d_call: .; v_call: TRBV7-2; j_call: TRBJ1-6
cdr3_aa: CASSLLGLTGGDETQYF; cdr3_nt: TGTGCCAGCAGCTTGCTTGGACTAACGGGGGGCGATGAGACCCAGTACTTC; clone_size: .; d_call: .; v_call: TRBV5-6; j_call: TRBJ2-5
cdr3_aa: CAWGGGRNTGELFF; cdr3_nt: TGTGCCTGGGGTGGGGGACGGAACACCGGGGAGCTGTTTTTT; clone_size: .; d_call: .; v_call: TRBV30; j_call: TRBJ2-2
cdr3_aa: CASSRGQGVGQPQHF; cdr3_nt: TGTGCCAGCAGTCGGGGACAGGGGGTCGGTCAGCCCCAGCATTTT; clone_size: .; d_call: TRBD1; v_call: TRBV6-5; j_call: TRBJ1-5
cdr3_aa: CASSFRVANTGELFF; cdr3_nt: TGTGCCAGCAGCTTTAGGGTAGCGAACACCGGGGAGCTGTTTTTT; clone_size: .; d_call: .; v_call: TRBV7-2; j_call: TRBJ2-2
cdr3_aa: CASSLGQGQPQHF; cdr3_nt: TGTGCCAGCAGCTTGGGGCAGGGACAGCCCCAGCATTTT; clone_size: .; d_call: .; v_call: TRBV5-6; j_call: TRBJ1-5
cdr3_aa: CASSYQRSGELFF; cdr3_nt: TGTGCCAGCAGTTACCAACGGAGCGGGGAGCTGTTTTTT; clone_size: .; d_call: .; v_call: TRBV6-5; j_call: TRBJ2-2
cdr3_aa: CASSTHTGELFF; cdr3_nt: TGTGCCAGCAGCACACACACCGGGGAGCTGTTTTTT; clone_size: .; d_call: .; v_call: TRBV14; j_call: TRBJ2-2
cdr3_aa: CASRPGLAVTDTQYF; cdr3_nt: TGTGCCAGCAGACCGGGACTAGCGGTCACAGATACGCAGTATTTT; clone_size: .; d_call: TRBD2; v_call: TRBV27; j_call: TRBJ2-3
cdr3_aa: CASTQAFSNQPQHF; cdr3_nt: TGTGCCAGTACGCAGGCCTTTAGCAATCAGCCCCAGCATTTT; clone_size: .; d_call: .; v_call: TRBV19; j_call: TRBJ1-5
cdr3_aa: CASSRDRPSNSPLHF; cdr3_nt: TGTGCCAGCAGTCGGGACAGGCCATCGAATTCACCCCTCCACTTT; clone_size: .; d_call: TRBD1; v_call: TRBV2; j_call: TRBJ1-6
cdr3_aa: CASSLRTGELFF; cdr3_nt: TGTGCCAGCAGCTTAAGGACCGGGGAGCTGTTTTTT; clone_size: .; d_call: .; v_call: TRBV27; j_call: TRBJ2-2
cdr3_aa: CATFPRTSDAGELFF; cdr3_nt: TGTGCCACCTTTCCCCGGACTAGCGACGCCGGGGAGCTGTTTTTT; clone_size: .; d_call: TRBD2; v_call: TRBV15; j_call: TRBJ2-2
cdr3_aa: CASSFQESSYEQYF; cdr3_nt: TGCGCCAGCAGCTTTCAGGAAAGCTCCTACGAGCAGTACTTC; clone_size: .; d_call: .; v_call: TRBV5-1; j_call: TRBJ2-7
cdr3_aa: CSVEEAGRHYEQYF; cdr3_nt: TGCAGCGTTGAAGAAGCCGGGAGACACTACGAGCAGTACTTC; clone_size: .; d_call: .; v_call: TRBV29-1; j_call: TRBJ2-7
cdr3_aa: CASIGGWGYEQYF; cdr3_nt: TGTGCCAGCATTGGGGGATGGGGTTACGAGCAGTACTTC; clone_size: once; d_call: .; v_call: TRBV6-1; j_call: TRBJ2-7
cdr3_aa: CASSDGWVSSEQYF; cdr3_nt: TGTGCCAGCAGTGACGGGTGGGTCTCGTCCGAGCAGTACTTC; clone_size: .; d_call: .; v_call: TRBV27; j_call: TRBJ2-7
cdr3_aa: CASSWASGGYEQYF; cdr3_nt: TGTGCCAGCAGTTGGGCTAGCGGGGGATACGAGCAGTACTTC; clone_size: .; d_call: TRBD2; v_call: TRBV27; j_call: TRBJ2-7
cdr3_aa: CASSLKTASRGAFF; cdr3_nt: TGTGCCAGCAGCCTTAAGACGGCATCCCGGGGAGCTTTCTTT; clone_size: .; d_call: .; v_call: TRBV28; j_call: TRBJ1-1
cdr3_aa: CASSPGTLNTEAFF; cdr3_nt: TGTGCCAGCTCCCCGGGGACACTGAACACTGAAGCTTTCTTT; clone_size: once; d_call: .; v_call: TRBV18; j_call: TRBJ1-1
cdr3_aa: CASSGQGYTYNSPLHF; cdr3_nt: TGTGCCAGTAGTGGACAGGGGTACACCTATAATTCACCCCTCCACTTT; clone_size: few; d_call: TRBD1; v_call: TRBV19; j_call: TRBJ1-6
cdr3_aa: CASSLGVDPPQFF; cdr3_nt: TGCGCCAGCAGCTTGGGTGTCGACCCACCCCAGTTCTTC; clone_size: .; d_call: .; v_call: TRBV5-1; j_call: TRBJ2-1
cdr3_aa: CASSESAGGAETQYF; cdr3_nt: TGTGCCAGCAGTGAATCCGCGGGAGGAGCGGAGACCCAGTACTTC; clone_size: .; d_call: TRBD2; v_call: TRBV25-1; j_call: TRBJ2-5
cdr3_aa: CASSPTDRSYNEQFF; cdr3_nt: TGCGCCAGCAGCCCGACTGATCGCTCCTACAATGAGCAGTTCTTC; clone_size: once; d_call: .; v_call: TRBV4-1; j_call: TRBJ2-1
cdr3_aa: CAWSLQGQGFSPLHF; cdr3_nt: TGTGCCTGGAGTTTACAGGGACAGGGGTTTTCACCCCTCCACTTT; clone_size: .; d_call: TRBD1; v_call: TRBV30; j_call: TRBJ1-6
cdr3_aa: CASSEGEKLFF; cdr3_nt: TGTGCCAGCAGTGAAGGTGAAAAACTGTTTTTT; clone_size: .; d_call: .; v_call: TRBV6-1; j_call: TRBJ1-4
cdr3_aa: CASSPPSGESGELFF; cdr3_nt: TGTGCCAGCAGCCCCCCTAGCGGAGAGTCCGGGGAGCTGTTTTTT; clone_size: .; d_call: TRBD2; v_call: TRBV7-9; j_call: TRBJ2-2
cdr3_aa: CASSLAVKETQYF; cdr3_nt: TGCGCCAGCAGCCTAGCGGTCAAAGAGACCCAGTACTTC; clone_size: .; d_call: .; v_call: TRBV4-3; j_call: TRBJ2-5
cdr3_aa: CASSLGGARDQPQHF; cdr3_nt: TGTGCCAGCAGTTTAGGGGGTGCCCGCGATCAGCCCCAGCATTTT; clone_size: .; d_call: .; v_call: TRBV28; j_call: TRBJ1-5
cdr3_aa: CASSALAEEKASFSYEQYF; cdr3_nt: TGCGCCAGCAGTGCCCTTGCCGAAGAGAAGGCCAGTTTTTCCTACGAGCAGTACTTC; clone_size: once; d_call: .; v_call: TRBV10-1; j_call: TRBJ2-7
cdr3_aa: CASSPGGQGWAFF; cdr3_nt: TGTGCCAGCTCCCCTGGAGGACAAGGTTGGGCTTTCTTT; clone_size: .; d_call: .; v_call: TRBV18; j_call: TRBJ1-1
cdr3_aa: CSVEGKGRANTEAFF; cdr3_nt: TGCAGCGTTGAGGGGAAAGGCAGGGCGAACACTGAAGCTTTCTTT; clone_size: .; d_call: .; v_call: TRBV29-1; j_call: TRBJ1-1
cdr3_aa: CASSLEVSGGYTF; cdr3_nt: TGTGCCAGCAGTTTAGAGGTCTCGGGTGGCTACACCTTC; clone_size: .; d_call: .; v_call: TRBV27; j_call: TRBJ1-2
cdr3_aa: CASSEWGGNTIYF; cdr3_nt: TGTGCCAGCAGTGAATGGGGGGGAAACACCATATATTTT; clone_size: .; d_call: .; v_call: TRBV25-1; j_call: TRBJ1-3
cdr3_aa: CASSSTSGYELFF; cdr3_nt: TGTGCCAGCTCGTCGACTAGCGGATATGAGCTGTTTTTT; clone_size: .; d_call: TRBD2; v_call: TRBV18; j_call: TRBJ2-2
cdr3_aa: CAALRQTFYGYTF; cdr3_nt: TGTGCCGCCTTACGGCAGACCTTCTATGGCTACACCTTC; clone_size: .; d_call: .; v_call: TRBV21-1; j_call: TRBJ1-2
cdr3_aa: CASSLGDNYGYTF; cdr3_nt: TGCGCCAGCAGCTTGGGAGATAACTATGGCTACACCTTC; clone_size: .; d_call: .; v_call: TRBV5-1; j_call: TRBJ1-2
cdr3_aa: CAPLYEQYF; cdr3_nt: TGTGCCCCACTATACGAGCAGTACTTC; clone_size: .; d_call: .; v_call: TRBV10-3; j_call: TRBJ2-7
cdr3_aa: CASSKQGKANEQYF; cdr3_nt: TGTGCCAGCAGTAAACAGGGTAAAGCTAACGAGCAGTACTTC; clone_size: .; d_call: .; v_call: TRBV6-1; j_call: TRBJ2-7
cdr3_aa: CASSQPGDRGDLAKNIQYF; cdr3_nt: TGCGCCAGCAGCCAACCTGGGGACCGCGGGGACCTAGCCAAAAACATTCAGTACTTC; clone_size: .; d_call: .; v_call: TRBV4-1; j_call: TRBJ2-4
cdr3_aa: CASSPPTSSYEQYF; cdr3_nt: TGTGCCAGCTCACCACCGACTAGCTCCTACGAGCAGTACTTC; clone_size: .; d_call: .; v_call: TRBV18; j_call: TRBJ2-7
cdr3_aa: CASNNPGFLGTEAFF; cdr3_nt: TGTGCCAGTAACAACCCAGGGTTTCTGGGCACTGAAGCTTTCTTT; clone_size: .; d_call: .; v_call: TRBV19; j_call: TRBJ1-1
cdr3_aa: CASSRDGSYNQPQHF; cdr3_nt: TGCGCCAGCAGCCGAGACGGTAGTTACAATCAGCCCCAGCATTTT; clone_size: .; d_call: .; v_call: TRBV5-1; j_call: TRBJ1-5
cdr3_aa: CASSLSRAVSYEQYF; cdr3_nt: TGTGCCAGCAGCTTATCCCGTGCAGTATCCTACGAGCAGTACTTC; clone_size: .; d_call: .; v_call: TRBV5-4; j_call: TRBJ2-7
cdr3_aa: CASSPGGLNTGELFF; cdr3_nt: TGTGCCAGCAGCCCGGGGGGCCTAAACACCGGGGAGCTGTTTTTT; clone_size: .; d_call: .; v_call: TRBV11-2; j_call: TRBJ2-2
cdr3_aa: CASSSINSPLHF; cdr3_nt: TGTGCCAGCAGCTCTATCAATTCACCCCTCCACTTT; clone_size: .; d_call: .; v_call: TRBV11-2; j_call: TRBJ1-6
cdr3_aa: CARGQPGNTIYF; cdr3_nt: TGTGCCAGGGGACAGCCTGGAAACACCATATATTTT; clone_size: .; d_call: TRBD1; v_call: TRBV2; j_call: TRBJ1-3
cdr3_aa: CASSLGQETQYF; cdr3_nt: TGTGCCAGCAGCTTGGGGCAAGAGACCCAGTACTTC; clone_size: .; d_call: .; v_call: TRBV7-8; j_call: TRBJ2-5
cdr3_aa: CAISGRGSGNQPQHF; cdr3_nt: TGTGCCATCAGTGGTAGGGGGAGTGGAAATCAGCCCCAGCATTTT; clone_size: .; d_call: .; v_call: TRBV10-3; j_call: TRBJ1-5
cdr3_aa: CASASPPRDHEQYF; cdr3_nt: TGCGCCAGTGCTTCCCCCCCCAGGGACCACGAGCAGTACTTC; clone_size: .; d_call: .; v_call: TRBV10-1; j_call: TRBJ2-7
cdr3_aa: CASKLHSTSSYNEQFF; cdr3_nt: TGTGCCAGCAAGCTGCATTCCACAAGCTCCTACAATGAGCAGTTCTTC; clone_size: .; d_call: .; v_call: TRBV7-2; j_call: TRBJ2-1
cdr3_aa: CASSLSLEQYF; cdr3_nt: TGTGCCAGCAGTTTATCCCTCGAGCAGTACTTC; clone_size: few; d_call: .; v_call: TRBV28; j_call: TRBJ2-7
cdr3_aa: CASSVGRSSTDTQYF; cdr3_nt: TGTGCCAGCAGCGTAGGTCGGTCTAGCACAGATACGCAGTATTTT; clone_size: .; d_call: .; v_call: TRBV9; j_call: TRBJ2-3
cdr3_aa: CASSGRDRDSEAFF; cdr3_nt: TGTGCCAGTTCCGGGAGGGACAGGGATTCTGAAGCTTTCTTT; clone_size: few; d_call: TRBD1; v_call: TRBV6-6; j_call: TRBJ1-1
cdr3_aa: CASSYTSGLATDTQYF; cdr3_nt: TGTGCCAGCAGCTATACTTCGGGACTAGCGACAGATACGCAGTATTTT; clone_size: .; d_call: TRBD2; v_call: TRBV11-2; j_call: TRBJ2-3
cdr3_aa: CASSFVDF; cdr3_nt: TGTGCCAGCAGCTTCGTAGACTTC; clone_size: .; d_call: .; v_call: TRBV11-2; j_call: TRBJ2-5
cdr3_aa: CAIRRLDPGELFF; cdr3_nt: TGTGCCATCAGGAGACTAGATCCCGGGGAGCTGTTTTTT; clone_size: once; d_call: .; v_call: TRBV10-3; j_call: TRBJ2-2
cdr3_aa: CASSADRNTEAFF; cdr3_nt: TGTGCCAGCAGTGCCGACAGAAACACTGAAGCTTTCTTT; clone_size: .; d_call: .; v_call: TRBV6-4; j_call: TRBJ1-1
cdr3_aa: CASSRDYFTDTQYF; cdr3_nt: TGTGCCAGTAGTAGGGACTACTTCACAGATACGCAGTATTTT; clone_size: .; d_call: TRBD2; v_call: TRBV19; j_call: TRBJ2-3